A selection of T cell receptor beta chains follows, all from one sample in a study of control samples from healthy donors and cancer patients. The data were produced by immunoSEQ multiplex PCR, yet TCRdb's version contains in-frame clones alone and is incomplete. The sample lists 100,000 or so clones; 91% were seen once. Sequenced sample: blood. The receptors come from a woman between 25 and 40 years old in good health. The CDR3 runs from the conserved cysteine through the conserved F or W. Fields, in order: J gene, D gene, V gene, clone size, CDR3 DNA, CDR3 protein. The D gene is left open where the match is weak. Where a row states a size, it is once, few, many or the class of an expanded clone; other rows omit it.

TRBJ2-3	-	TRBV10-1	-	TGCGCCAGCAGTGACGGTCGGTCCACAGGGCGAGATACGCAGTATTTT	CASSDGRSTGRDTQYF
TRBJ2-7	TRBD2	TRBV28	-	TGTGCCAGCAGTCCTAGCGGGAGGGAGTACGAGCAGTACTTC	CASSPSGREYEQYF
TRBJ1-5	-	TRBV19	-	TGTGCCAGTACGTTCCGGGTCACGAAAGATCAGCCCCAGCATTTT	CASTFRVTKDQPQHF
TRBJ1-2	-	TRBV7-2	-	TGTGCCAGCAGCCAGGGGCTCTACTATGGCTACACCTTC	CASSQGLYYGYTF
TRBJ1-2	-	TRBV7-3	-	TGTGCCAGCAGCCCGGGGGGGCAATATGGCTACACCTTC	CASSPGGQYGYTF
TRBJ1-5	-	TRBV27	few	TGTGCCAGCAGTTCCCGGGACGGATATAGCAATCAGCCCCAGCATTTT	CASSSRDGYSNQPQHF
TRBJ1-4	-	TRBV19	few	TGTGCCAGTAGTAGGGACGCGGCAGGAGGGTTTAATGAAAAACTGTTTTTT	CASSRDAAGGFNEKLFF
TRBJ1-1	TRBD1	TRBV7-9	-	TGTGCCAGCAGCCATAGGACAGGGACGGCCACTGAAGCTTTCTTT	CASSHRTGTATEAFF
TRBJ1-5	-	TRBV5-1	-	TGCGCCAGCAGCTTGGGGGGGGGCGGACAGCCCCAGCATTTT	CASSLGGGGQPQHF
TRBJ1-6	TRBD1	TRBV3-1/TRBV3-2	-	TGTGCCAGCAGTCGGACAGGGGGGGATTCACCCCTCCACTTT	CASSRTGGDSPLHF
TRBJ2-5	-	TRBV11-2	-	TGTGCCAGCAGCTTAGGTTTTCGGCAGGCCGGGGAGACCCAGTACTTC	CASSLGFRQAGETQYF
TRBJ1-2	-	TRBV7-9	-	TGTGCCAGCAGCTTACCTGACAGGTCGAATGGCTACACCTTC	CASSLPDRSNGYTF
TRBJ2-1	TRBD1	TRBV6-4	-	TGTGCCAGCAGCGATGTTCTACAGGGGGAGTACAATGAGCAGTTCTTC	CASSDVLQGEYNEQFF
TRBJ2-1	-	TRBV12-3/TRBV12-4	-	TGTGCCAGCAGTTTCTCCGGGAATGAGCAGTTCTTC	CASSFSGNEQFF
TRBJ1-2	-	TRBV6-5	-	TGTGCCCTTGGGGACGGAGTCTATGGCTACACCTTC	CALGDGVYGYTF
TRBJ1-2	TRBD1	TRBV9	once	TGTGCCAGCAGCGTAGAGGACAGGGACTACACCTTC	CASSVEDRDYTF
TRBJ1-1	-	TRBV5-6	-	TGTGCCAGCAGCTTGGTCGGCAGCACTGAAGCTTTCTTT	CASSLVGSTEAFF
TRBJ2-5	-	TRBV5-7	-	TGTGCCAGCAGTTCCGGGACGCACCAAGAGACCCAGTACTTC	CASSSGTHQETQYF
TRBJ2-2	TRBD1	TRBV5-1	-	TGCGCCAGCAGCTTGGAGGGACAGGGGAGCCGGGAGCTGTTTTTT	CASSLEGQGSRELFF
TRBJ1-1	-	TRBV7-3	-	TGTGCCAGCAGCCCAGGAAGCCGAGGGGTTACTGAAGCTTTCTTT	CASSPGSRGVTEAFF
TRBJ2-1	-	TRBV5-3	-	TGTGCCAGAAGCTTGGATTGGGAGCCTGGGGGAGAGCAGTTCTTC	CARSLDWEPGGEQFF
TRBJ2-7	-	TRBV12-3/TRBV12-4	-	TGTGCCAGCAGTTTACTACAGGGCTACGAGCAGTACTTC	CASSLLQGYEQYF
TRBJ2-7	-	TRBV5-4	-	TGTGCCAGCAGCTCCACCGGGTCTAGCTCCTACGAGCAGTACTTC	CASSSTGSSSYEQYF
TRBJ2-5	TRBD2	TRBV5-4	-	TGTGCCAGCAGCTTGGGTGCTAGCGGGGGGGCCGGGGAGACCCAGTACTTC	CASSLGASGGAGETQYF
TRBJ1-5	-	TRBV19	once	TGTGCCAGTAGTATCTCTCTAGCAGACAGCCGTAATAGCAATCAGCCCCAGCATTTT	CASSISLADSRNSNQPQHF
TRBJ1-2	-	TRBV6-5	-	TGTGCCAGCAGCCACCCGGGGGGGGCTGGGCATGGCTACACCTTC	CASSHPGGAGHGYTF
TRBJ2-3	TRBD1	TRBV28	-	TGTGCCAGCAGGCACAGGGGGCAACTCACAGATACGCAGTATTTT	CASRHRGQLTDTQYF
TRBJ1-5	-	TRBV10-3	-	TGTGCCATCAGTGTCGGGGGAGGTCAGCCCCAGCATTTT	CAISVGGGQPQHF
TRBJ1-1	TRBD1	TRBV7-9	-	TGTGCCAGCAGCTTAGAAGGGGGCCCTGAAGCTTTCTTT	CASSLEGGPEAFF
TRBJ2-7	TRBD2	TRBV2	-	TGTGCCAGCGGGGGTGGACTAGGAGGCTCCTACGAGCAGTACTTC	CASGGGLGGSYEQYF
TRBJ1-5	TRBD1	TRBV7-8	-	TGTGCCAGCAGCTTATTTCGCACCACAGGGGGCAATCAGCCCCAGCATTTT	CASSLFRTTGGNQPQHF
TRBJ2-3	-	TRBV10-3	-	TGTGCCATCAGTAACAGGGGGTTGGCAGCGGGGGCCCCCCTGAATACGCAGTATTTT	CAISNRGLAAGAPLNTQYF
TRBJ2-3	TRBD2	TRBV5-1	-	TGCGCCAGCAGCTTGGCCGCGGGGGGATCAGATACGCAGTATTTT	CASSLAAGGSDTQYF
TRBJ2-1	TRBD1	TRBV4-2	-	TGTGCCAGCAGCCACTTCCGCCCAGGACAGGCCTACAATGAGCAGTTCTTC	CASSHFRPGQAYNEQFF
TRBJ2-4	-	TRBV5-1	-	TGCGCCAGCAGCTTGGACGCCGGGCGCATTCAGTACTTC	CASSLDAGRIQYF
TRBJ1-1	TRBD1	TRBV2	-	TGTGCCAGCAGTGAGGACAGGGCGAACTCTGAAGCTTTCTTT	CASSEDRANSEAFF
TRBJ1-4	-	TRBV19	-	TGTGCCAGTAGTTCACCGACAGGTTTGGAAAAACTGTTTTTT	CASSSPTGLEKLFF
TRBJ2-1	TRBD2	TRBV18	-	TGTGCCAGCTCACCACCGGGAGCGGGGCTTTACAATGAGCAGTTCTTC	CASSPPGAGLYNEQFF
TRBJ2-5	-	TRBV15	-	TGTGCCACCACCCCCAGAAGGGGAACGAGAGAGACCCAGTACTTC	CATTPRRGTRETQYF
TRBJ1-1	TRBD1	TRBV3-1/TRBV3-2	-	TGTGCCAGCAGCCTATACAGAGCCGGGACAGGGATCACTGAAGCTTTCTTT	CASSLYRAGTGITEAFF
TRBJ2-1	TRBD2	TRBV4-2	few	TGTGCCAGCAGCCCCAGCGGGAGCTCCTACAATGAGCAGTTCTTC	CASSPSGSSYNEQFF
TRBJ1-5	TRBD1	TRBV18	-	TGTGCCAGCTCACGGGGAACAGGGGGCAACAATCAGCCCCAGCATTTT	CASSRGTGGNNQPQHF
TRBJ1-5	-	TRBV3-1/TRBV3-2	-	TGTGCCAGCAGCCGTCCGGGTCAGCCCCAGCATTTT	CASSRPGQPQHF
TRBJ1-1	-	TRBV12-3/TRBV12-4	once	TGTGCCAGCAGTTTAACGGGGGTCACTGAAGCTTTCTTT	CASSLTGVTEAFF
TRBJ1-1	TRBD1	TRBV5-1	-	TGCGCCAGCAGCTTGGCGACAGGGGTGAACACTGAAGCTTTCTTT	CASSLATGVNTEAFF
TRBJ1-2	TRBD1	TRBV7-9	-	TGTGCCAGCAGCTTAGCAGGGGGCAGTAGTCAAGGCTACACCTTC	CASSLAGGSSQGYTF
TRBJ2-1	TRBD1	TRBV19	-	TGTGCCAGTAGACCTCGGGACAGGGGGTGGCAGTTCTTC	CASRPRDRGWQFF
TRBJ1-2	TRBD1	TRBV30	-	TGTGCCTGTACTACAGGGGGTGGCTACACCTTC	CACTTGGGYTF
TRBJ1-2	-	TRBV18	-	TGTGCCAGCTCACCGGAGGAGAACTATGGCTACACCTTC	CASSPEENYGYTF
TRBJ2-1	TRBD2	TRBV27	-	TGTGCCAGCAGTTTATCGGCGGGGGGGGGCAATGAGCAGTTCTTC	CASSLSAGGGNEQFF
TRBJ2-5	-	TRBV2	-	TGTGCCAGCAAGGAGGCAGGATGGCAAGAGACCCAGTACTTC	CASKEAGWQETQYF
TRBJ1-1	-	TRBV6-5	-	TGTGCCAGCATTTTAGCAGTGGAGGACACTGAAGCTTTCTTT	CASILAVEDTEAFF
TRBJ2-7	-	TRBV25-1	once	TGTGCCAGCACCGGGACCTCGGACGGGTACGAGCAGTACTTC	CASTGTSDGYEQYF
TRBJ1-6	-	TRBV7-2	once	TGTGCCAGCAGCTTAGGTTCGGCAGACCGTTCACCCCTCCACTTT	CASSLGSADRSPLHF
TRBJ1-5	-	TRBV21-1	-	TGTGCCAGCAGCAAAGAATCGGGGGGCGGTCAGCCCCAGCATTTT	CASSKESGGGQPQHF
TRBJ2-7	-	TRBV20-1	-	TGCAGTGCTAGACGCGGCGAGTTGCGGTACTTC	CSARRGELRYF
TRBJ2-2	TRBD1	TRBV7-7	-	TGTGCCAGCAGCTTAAGCAAGGGGGCCACCGGGGAGCTGTTTTTT	CASSLSKGATGELFF
TRBJ1-6	-	TRBV6-1	-	TGTGCCAGCAGTGAAGCCGGGGCAAAAGGTCTCCTCGGTTCACCCCTCCACTTT	CASSEAGAKGLLGSPLHF
TRBJ1-5	-	TRBV29-1	-	TGCAGCGCTAGAGTGGGTGGAAGCAATCAGCCCCAGCATTTT	CSARVGGSNQPQHF
TRBJ1-6	TRBD1	TRBV5-1	-	TGCGCCAGCAGCTTGGGTACAGGGGGCTTCTATAATTCACCCCTCCACTTT	CASSLGTGGFYNSPLHF